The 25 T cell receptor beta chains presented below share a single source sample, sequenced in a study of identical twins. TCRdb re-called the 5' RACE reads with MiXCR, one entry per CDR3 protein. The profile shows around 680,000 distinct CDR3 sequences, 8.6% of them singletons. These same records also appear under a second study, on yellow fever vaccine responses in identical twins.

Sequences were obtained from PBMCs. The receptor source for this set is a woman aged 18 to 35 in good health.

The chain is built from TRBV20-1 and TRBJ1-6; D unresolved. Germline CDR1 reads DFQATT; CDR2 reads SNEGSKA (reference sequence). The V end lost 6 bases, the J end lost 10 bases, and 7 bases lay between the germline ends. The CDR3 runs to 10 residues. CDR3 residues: CSAMDSPLHF. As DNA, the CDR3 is TGCAGTGCGATGGACTCACCCCTCCACTTT.

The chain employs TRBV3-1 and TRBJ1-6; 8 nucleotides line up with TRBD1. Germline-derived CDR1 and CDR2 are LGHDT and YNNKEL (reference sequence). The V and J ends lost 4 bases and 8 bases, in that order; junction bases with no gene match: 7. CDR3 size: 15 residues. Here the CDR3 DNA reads TGTGCCAGCAGCCCCCTGGACAGGGTGGATTCACCCCTCCACTTT. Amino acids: CASSPLDRVDSPLHF.

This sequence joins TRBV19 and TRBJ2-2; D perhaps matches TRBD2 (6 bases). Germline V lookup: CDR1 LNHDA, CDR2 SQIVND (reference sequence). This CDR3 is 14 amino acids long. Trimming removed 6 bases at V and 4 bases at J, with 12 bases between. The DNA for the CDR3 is TGTGCCAGTAGCCAACTAGCAACCACCGGGGAGCTGTTTTTT. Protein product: CASSQLATTGELFF.

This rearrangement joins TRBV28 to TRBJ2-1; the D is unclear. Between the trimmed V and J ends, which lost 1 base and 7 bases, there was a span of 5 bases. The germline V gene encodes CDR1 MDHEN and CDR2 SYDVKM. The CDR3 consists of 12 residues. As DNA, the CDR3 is TGTGCCAGCAGTTTATTTAAGAATGAGCAGTTCTTC. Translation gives CASSLFKNEQFF. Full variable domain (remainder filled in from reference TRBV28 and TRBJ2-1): DVKVTQSSRYLVKRTGEKVFLECVQDMDHENMFWYRQDPGLGLRLIYFSYDVKMKEKGDIPEGYSVSREKKERFSLILESASTNQTSMYLCASSLFKNEQFFGPGTRLTVL.

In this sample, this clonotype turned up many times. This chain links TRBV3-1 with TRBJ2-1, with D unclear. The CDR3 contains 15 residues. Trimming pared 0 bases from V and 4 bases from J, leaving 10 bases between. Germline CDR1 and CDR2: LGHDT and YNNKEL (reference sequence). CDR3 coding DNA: TGTGCCAGCAGCCAAGACTTTACAAGATACAATGAGCAGTTCTTC. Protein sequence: CASSQDFTRYNEQFF.

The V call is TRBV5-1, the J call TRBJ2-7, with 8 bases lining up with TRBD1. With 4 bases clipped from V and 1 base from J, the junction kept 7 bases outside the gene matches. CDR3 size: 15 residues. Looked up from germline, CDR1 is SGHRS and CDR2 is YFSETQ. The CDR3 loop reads CASSRGQGQSYEQYF. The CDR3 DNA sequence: TGCGCCAGCAGCCGCGGACAGGGTCAGTCCTACGAGCAGTACTTC.

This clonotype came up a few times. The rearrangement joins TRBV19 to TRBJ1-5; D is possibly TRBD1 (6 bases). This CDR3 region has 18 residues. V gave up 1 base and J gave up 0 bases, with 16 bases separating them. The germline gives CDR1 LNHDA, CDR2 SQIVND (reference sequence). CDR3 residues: CASSIVGVGGYSNQPQHF. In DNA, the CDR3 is TGTGCCAGTAGTATAGTGGGGGTAGGGGGTTATAGCAATCAGCCCCAGCATTTT. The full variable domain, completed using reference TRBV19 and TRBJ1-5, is DGGITQSPKYLFRKEGQNVTLSCEQNLNHDAMYWYRQDPGQGLRLIYYSQIVNDFQKGDIAEGYSVSREKKESFPLTVTSAQKNPTAFYLCASSIVGVGGYSNQPQHFGDGTRLSIL.

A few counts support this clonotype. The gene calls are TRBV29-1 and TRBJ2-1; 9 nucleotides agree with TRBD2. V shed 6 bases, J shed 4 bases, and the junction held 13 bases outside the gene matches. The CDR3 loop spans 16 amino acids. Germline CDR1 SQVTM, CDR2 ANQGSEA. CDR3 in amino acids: CSVRPFLAGYYNEQFF. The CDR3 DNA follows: TGCAGCGTGCGGCCATTCCTAGCGGGATATTACAATGAGCAGTTCTTC.

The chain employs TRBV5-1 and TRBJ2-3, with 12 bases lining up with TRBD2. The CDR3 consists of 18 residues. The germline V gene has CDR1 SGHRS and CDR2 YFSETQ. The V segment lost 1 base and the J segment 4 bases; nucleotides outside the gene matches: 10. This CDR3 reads CASSLRPSGGASSDTQYF. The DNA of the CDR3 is TGCGCCAGCAGCTTGAGGCCTAGCGGGGGGGCCTCTTCAGATACGCAGTATTTT. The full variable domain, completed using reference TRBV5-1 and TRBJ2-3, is KAGVTQTPRYLIKTRGQQVTLSCSPISGHRSVSWYQQTPGQGLQFLFEYFSETQRNKGNFPGRFSGRQFSNSRSEMNVSTLELGDSALYLCASSLRPSGGASSDTQYFGPGTRLTVL.

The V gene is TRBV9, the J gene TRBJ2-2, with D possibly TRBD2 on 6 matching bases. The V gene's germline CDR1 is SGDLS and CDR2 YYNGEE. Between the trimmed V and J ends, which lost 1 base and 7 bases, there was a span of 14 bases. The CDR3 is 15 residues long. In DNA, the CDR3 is TGTGCCAGCAGCGTATTAGGAGGGGCCGACGGGGAGCTGTTTTTT. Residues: CASSVLGGADGELFF.

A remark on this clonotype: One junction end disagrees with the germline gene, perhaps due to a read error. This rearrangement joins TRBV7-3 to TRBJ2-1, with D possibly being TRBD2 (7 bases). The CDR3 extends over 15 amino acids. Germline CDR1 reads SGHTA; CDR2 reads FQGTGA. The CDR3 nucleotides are TGTGCCAGCAGCTTAACGGGGGGGCCCTACAGTGAGCAGTTCTTC. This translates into CASSLTGGPYSEQFF.

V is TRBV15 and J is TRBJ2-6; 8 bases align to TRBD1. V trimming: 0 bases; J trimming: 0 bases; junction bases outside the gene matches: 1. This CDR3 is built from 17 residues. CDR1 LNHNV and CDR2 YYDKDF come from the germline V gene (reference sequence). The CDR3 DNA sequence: TGTGCCACCAGCAGAGACAGGGGGCTCTCTGGGGCCAACGTCCTGACTTTC. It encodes CATSRDRGLSGANVLTF.

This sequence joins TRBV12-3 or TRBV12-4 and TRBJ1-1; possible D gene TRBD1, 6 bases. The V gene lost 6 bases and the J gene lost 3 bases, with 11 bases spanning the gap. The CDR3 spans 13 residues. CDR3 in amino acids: CASRPPGDTEAFF. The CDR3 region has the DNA TGTGCCAGCAGGCCCCCAGGGGACACTGAAGCTTTCTTT.

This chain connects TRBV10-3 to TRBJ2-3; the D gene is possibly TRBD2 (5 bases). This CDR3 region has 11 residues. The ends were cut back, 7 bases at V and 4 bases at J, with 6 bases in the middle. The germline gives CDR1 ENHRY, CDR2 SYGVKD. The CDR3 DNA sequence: TGTGCCATCAAGGACTCAGATACGCAGTATTTT. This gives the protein CAIKDSDTQYF.

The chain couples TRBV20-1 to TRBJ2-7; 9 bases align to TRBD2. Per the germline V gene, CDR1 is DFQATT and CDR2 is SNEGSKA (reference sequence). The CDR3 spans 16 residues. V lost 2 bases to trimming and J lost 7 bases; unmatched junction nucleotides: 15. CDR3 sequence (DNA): TGCAGTGCTAGACCCGGGAGTTCCAGCGGGGGGCGTGAGCAGTACTTC. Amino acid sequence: CSARPGSSSGGREQYF.

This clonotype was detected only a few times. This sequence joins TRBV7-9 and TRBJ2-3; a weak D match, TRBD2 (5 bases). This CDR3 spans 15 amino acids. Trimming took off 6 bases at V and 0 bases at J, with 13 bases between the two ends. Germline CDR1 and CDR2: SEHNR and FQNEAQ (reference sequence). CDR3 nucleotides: TGTGCCAGCAGTTACCGAGGGCGGAGCACAGATACGCAGTATTTT. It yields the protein CASSYRGRSTDTQYF.

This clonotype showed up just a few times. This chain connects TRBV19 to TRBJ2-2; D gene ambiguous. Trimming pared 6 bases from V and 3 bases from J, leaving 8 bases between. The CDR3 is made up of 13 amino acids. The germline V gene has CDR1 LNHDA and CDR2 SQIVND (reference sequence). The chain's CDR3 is CASRIRDTGELFF. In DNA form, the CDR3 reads TGTGCCAGTAGGATACGGGACACCGGGGAGCTGTTTTTT. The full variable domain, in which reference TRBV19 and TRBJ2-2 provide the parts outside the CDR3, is DGGITQSPKYLFRKEGQNVTLSCEQNLNHDAMYWYRQDPGQGLRLIYYSQIVNDFQKGDIAEGYSVSREKKESFPLTVTSAQKNPTAFYLCASRIRDTGELFFGEGSRLTVL.

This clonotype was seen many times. CDR3 DNA: TGTGCCAGCAGTTTAGCCCCGGACAGGGTTAAGGACTATGGCTACACCTTC. It translates to CASSLAPDRVKDYGYTF. V and J are TRBV12-3 or TRBV12-4 and TRBJ1-2, with TRBD1 matching 8 bases. This CDR3 comprises 17 residues. Unmatched junction bases numbered 9, after V lost 0 bases and J lost 3 bases.

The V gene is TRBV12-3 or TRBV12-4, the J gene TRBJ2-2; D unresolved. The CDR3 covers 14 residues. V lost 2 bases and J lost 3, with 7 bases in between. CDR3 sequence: CASSLITDTGELFF. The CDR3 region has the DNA TGTGCCAGCAGTTTAATAACGGACACCGGGGAGCTGTTTTTT.

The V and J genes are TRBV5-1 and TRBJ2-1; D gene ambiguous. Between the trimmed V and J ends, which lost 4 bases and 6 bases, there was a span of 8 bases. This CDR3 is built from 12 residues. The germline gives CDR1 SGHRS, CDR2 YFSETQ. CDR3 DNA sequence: TGCGCCAGCAGCCCGAACAGCAATGAGCAGTTCTTC. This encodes CASSPNSNEQFF.

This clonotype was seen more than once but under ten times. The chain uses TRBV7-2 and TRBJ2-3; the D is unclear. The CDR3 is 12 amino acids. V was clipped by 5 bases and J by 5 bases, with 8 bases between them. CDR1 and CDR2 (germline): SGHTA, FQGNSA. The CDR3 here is CASSPSVDTQYF. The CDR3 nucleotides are TGTGCCAGCAGCCCCTCCGTAGATACGCAGTATTTT.

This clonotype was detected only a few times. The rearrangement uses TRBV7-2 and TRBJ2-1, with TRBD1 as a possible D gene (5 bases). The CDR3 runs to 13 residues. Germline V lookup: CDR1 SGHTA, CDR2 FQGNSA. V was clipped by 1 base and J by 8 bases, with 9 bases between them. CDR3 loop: CASSLVRRDEQFF. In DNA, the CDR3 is TGTGCCAGCAGCTTAGTCCGCAGGGATGAGCAGTTCTTC.

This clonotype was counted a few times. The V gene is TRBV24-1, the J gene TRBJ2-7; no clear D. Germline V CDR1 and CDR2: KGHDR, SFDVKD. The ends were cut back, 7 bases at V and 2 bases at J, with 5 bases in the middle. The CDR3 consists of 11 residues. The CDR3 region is CATSDTYEQYF. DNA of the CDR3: TGTGCCACCAGCGACACCTACGAGCAGTACTTC.

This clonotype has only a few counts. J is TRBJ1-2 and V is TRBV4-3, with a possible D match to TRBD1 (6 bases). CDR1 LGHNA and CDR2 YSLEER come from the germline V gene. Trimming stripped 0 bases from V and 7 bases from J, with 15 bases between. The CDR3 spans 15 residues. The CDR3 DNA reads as TGCGCCAGCAGCCAAGAACGGACAGCTGGTTTTGGCTACACCTTC. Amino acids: CASSQERTAGFGYTF.

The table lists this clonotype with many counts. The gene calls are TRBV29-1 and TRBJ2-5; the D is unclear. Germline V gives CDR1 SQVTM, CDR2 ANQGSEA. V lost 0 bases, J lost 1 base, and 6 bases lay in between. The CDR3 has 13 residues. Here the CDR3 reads CSVEDPRQETQYF. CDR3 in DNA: TGCAGCGTTGAAGATCCTCGCCAAGAGACCCAGTACTTC.